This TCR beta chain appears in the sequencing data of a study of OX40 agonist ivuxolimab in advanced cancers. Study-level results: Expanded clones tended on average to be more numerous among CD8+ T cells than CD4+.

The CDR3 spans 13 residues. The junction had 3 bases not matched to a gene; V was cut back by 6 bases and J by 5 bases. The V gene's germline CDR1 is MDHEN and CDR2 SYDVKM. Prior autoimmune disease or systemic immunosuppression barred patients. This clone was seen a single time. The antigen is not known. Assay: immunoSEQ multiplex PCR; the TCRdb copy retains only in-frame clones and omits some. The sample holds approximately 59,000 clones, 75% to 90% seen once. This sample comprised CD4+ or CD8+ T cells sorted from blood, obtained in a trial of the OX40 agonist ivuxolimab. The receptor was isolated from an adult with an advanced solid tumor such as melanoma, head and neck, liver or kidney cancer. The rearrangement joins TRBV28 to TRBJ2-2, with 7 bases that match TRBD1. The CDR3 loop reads CASSQTGTGELFF. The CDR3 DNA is TGTGCCAGCAGCCAGACAGGGACCGGGGAGCTGTTTTTT.